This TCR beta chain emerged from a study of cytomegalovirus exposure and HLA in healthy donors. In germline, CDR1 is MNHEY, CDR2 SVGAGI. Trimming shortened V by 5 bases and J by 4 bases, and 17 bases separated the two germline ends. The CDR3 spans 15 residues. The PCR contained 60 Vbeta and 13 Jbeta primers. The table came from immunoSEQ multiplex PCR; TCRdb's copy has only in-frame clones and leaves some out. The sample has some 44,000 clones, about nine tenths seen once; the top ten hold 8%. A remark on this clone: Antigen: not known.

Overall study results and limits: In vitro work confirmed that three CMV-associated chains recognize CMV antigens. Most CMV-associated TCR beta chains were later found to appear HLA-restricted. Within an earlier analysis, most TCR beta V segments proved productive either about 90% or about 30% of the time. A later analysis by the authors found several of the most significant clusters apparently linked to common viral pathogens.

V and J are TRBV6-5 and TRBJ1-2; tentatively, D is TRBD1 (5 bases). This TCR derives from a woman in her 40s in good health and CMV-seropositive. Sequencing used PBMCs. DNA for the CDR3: TGTGCCAGCAGTCGTTCGCTTTTCGGGGGCTATGGCTACACCTTC. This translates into CASSRSLFGGYGYTF.